The next 32 T cell receptor beta chains were all read from a single sample in a study of CD8+CD57+ T cells in acquired aplastic anemia. Genomic DNA was employed as the template in profiling TCR beta VDJ and CDR3. TCRdb called the reads again in MiXCR, with one record for every CDR3 protein. Of tens of thousands of distinct CDR3 sequences listed, about half are singletons. Sequencing used sorted CD4+, CD8+, or CD8+CD57+ T cells (not recorded which) from PBMCs. Receptors originate from a human donor in good health, serving as a control.

This sequence joins TRBV10-3 and TRBJ1-2; D not resolved. The CDR3 spans 12 residues. The V gene lost 2 bases and the J gene lost 12 bases, with 13 bases spanning the gap. Germline V lookup: CDR1 ENHRY, CDR2 SYGVKD. CDR3 in DNA: TGTGCCATCAGTGAGCCGGGATGGGGAAACACCTTC. Protein: CAISEPGWGNTF.

The CDR3 DNA reads as TGTGCCAGCAGCCAACCAGGACTAGCGGGAGACAATGAGCAGTTCTTC. This encodes CASSQPGLAGDNEQFF. V usage is TRBV4-2 and J usage is TRBJ2-1; 13 bases map to TRBD2. The CDR3 covers 16 residues. Germline V CDR1 and CDR2: LGHNA, YNFKEQ. V was clipped by 2 bases and J by 5 bases; unmatched bases: 3.

The chain uses TRBV25-1 and TRBJ1-6, with D perhaps TRBD1 (6 bases). Germline CDR1 and CDR2: MGHDK and SYGVNS. The CDR3 covers 16 residues. Trimming pared 8 bases from V and 4 bases from J, leaving 18 bases between. In DNA, the CDR3 is TGTGCCAGCTGCAGGGGATCGACGTCTTATAATTCACCCCTCCACTTT. As protein: CASCRGSTSYNSPLHF.

The chain has TRBV3-1 and TRBJ2-3, with D uncertain. The germline CDR1 and CDR2 sequences are LGHDT and YNNKEL (reference sequence). V gave up 1 base and J gave up 2 bases, with 1 base separating them. The CDR3 consists of 12 residues. CDR3 sequence: CASSQVTDTQYF. As DNA, the CDR3 is TGTGCCAGCAGCCAAGTCACAGATACGCAGTATTTT.

Many counts were recorded for this clonotype. The CDR3 spells CASSLAGATYEQYF. CDR3 coding DNA: TGCGCCAGCAGCTTGGCCGGGGCTACCTACGAGCAGTACTTC. The chain links TRBV5-1 to TRBJ2-7, with D perhaps being TRBD1 or TRBD2 (5 bases each). The CDR3 totals 14 residues. The V and J ends lost 0 bases and 2 bases respectively, with 9 bases between them. Germline CDR1 is SGHRS and CDR2 is YFSETQ.

The rearrangement uses TRBV6-1 and TRBJ2-5; 9 bases are a match to TRBD1. The end of the DNA is better explained by TRBJ2-7, so the J call may be wrong. Per the germline V gene, CDR1 is MNHNS and CDR2 is SASEGT. CDR3 length equals 15 residues. DNA of the CDR3: TGTGCCAGCAGTGACGGACAGGGGCCAATCTACGAGCAGTACTTC. This codes for CASSDGQGPIYEQYF.

This sequence joins TRBV25-1 and TRBJ2-3, with 9 bases aligning to TRBD2. The CDR3 is 14 amino acids. Germline V lookup: CDR1 MGHDK, CDR2 SYGVNS. The trim removed 4 bases at V and 3 bases at J, leaving 2 bases unmatched. CDR3 region: CASSGLAGTDTQYF. As DNA, the CDR3 is TGTGCCAGCAGTGGGCTAGCGGGGACAGATACGCAGTATTTT.

The chain uses TRBV20-1 and TRBJ1-3, with a weak D call TRBD1 (5 bases). This CDR3 is 14 amino acids long. The germline V and J ends were trimmed by 6 bases and 11 bases, with 23 bases remaining between them. From germline, CDR1 is DFQATT and CDR2 SNEGSKA (reference sequence). CDR3 region: CSASQDRSFGAIYF. The CDR3 coding sequence is TGCAGTGCATCACAGGACCGTTCTTTTGGGGCCATATATTTT.

This clonotype was seen repeatedly, ten times or more. The chain has TRBV6-6 and TRBJ2-5; 7 bases map to TRBD1. V dropped 6 bases and J dropped 4; count of bases not matched to a gene: 5. The CDR3 runs to 13 residues. Looked up from germline, CDR1 is MNHNY and CDR2 is SVGAGI (reference sequence). The CDR3 DNA is TGTGCCAGCAGCCACGGACAGGTAGAGACCCAGTACTTC. Protein product: CASSHGQVETQYF.

With respect to this clonotype: Its ends do not fully match the called genes, so a read error is possible. The chain recombines TRBV2 with TRBJ1-2; perhaps TRBD1 as D (5 bases). Germline-derived CDR1 and CDR2 are SNHLY and FYNNEI. The CDR3 is 14 amino acids. In DNA, the CDR3 is TGTGCCAACAGTGCTAGGGGAACTAACTATGGCTACACCTTC. It codes for CANSARGTNYGYTF.

This chain links TRBV25-1 with TRBJ2-7; TRBD2 aligns across 9 bases. The germline CDR1 and CDR2 sequences are MGHDK and SYGVNS. CDR3 length: 17 residues. V dropped 3 bases and J dropped 1; count of bases not matched to a gene: 10. The CDR3 DNA reads TGTGCCAGCAGTGACGGGGCGGGGGGGCCGAGGTCCTACGAGCAGTACTTC. It encodes CASSDGAGGPRSYEQYF.

The chain has TRBV24-1 and TRBJ2-3; 7 bases agree with TRBD1. V was pared by 12 bases and J by 3 bases, with 8 bases of the junction left unmatched. The germline CDR1 and CDR2 sequences are KGHDR and SFDVKD. CDR3 length equals 13 residues. The DNA for the CDR3 is TGTGCCGTACAACGGGACAGTACAGATACGCAGTATTTT. Its translation is CAVQRDSTDTQYF.

This rearrangement joins TRBV7-7 to TRBJ2-5; perhaps TRBD1 as D (5 bases). The CDR3 has 13 amino acids. Trimming left V 2 bases short and J 4 bases short, with 8 bases between. Germline V gene sequence: CDR1 SSHAT, CDR2 FNYEAQ (reference sequence). The CDR3 is CASSLSQGETQYF. CDR3 sequence (DNA): TGTGCCAGCAGCTTAAGCCAGGGAGAGACCCAGTACTTC. Full variable domain (rest looked up from reference TRBV7-7 and TRBJ2-5): GAGVSQSPRYKVTKRGQDVTLRCDPISSHATLYWYQQALGQGPEFLTYFNYEAQPDKSGLPSDRFSAERPEGSISTLTIQRTEQRDSAMYRCASSLSQGETQYFGPGTRLLVL.

The sample holds one count of this clonotype. The chain employs TRBV6-5 and TRBJ1-2; D gene ambiguous. V gave up 3 bases and J gave up 6 bases, with 11 bases separating them. The CDR3 consists of 13 residues. The V gene's germline CDR1 is MNHEY and CDR2 SVGAGI. The CDR3 loop is CASSYGLTDGYTF. Written as DNA, the CDR3 is TGTGCCAGCAGTTATGGCCTAACGGATGGCTACACCTTC.

Points on this clonotype: A much larger clone sits a single nucleotide away, making a read error possible. The chain uses TRBV19 and TRBJ2-1; 11 bases fit TRBD2. There are 20 residues in the CDR3. The V gene's germline CDR1 is LNHDA and CDR2 SQIVND (reference sequence). The CDR3 nucleotides are TGTGCCAGTAGTCCAAGGACTAGCGGGTCGGTACTAAGCTCCTACAATGAGCAGCTCTTC. It codes for CASSPRTSGSVLSSYNEQLF.

In this sample, this clonotype turned up many times. The chain has TRBV6-1 and TRBJ2-7; 10 positions match TRBD1. The V gene's germline CDR1 is MNHNS and CDR2 SASEGT. This CDR3 has 15 residues. V lost 5 bases and J lost 6; bases outside the gene matches: 10. The CDR3 coding sequence is TGTGCCAGCAGTAGAATCGGGACAGGGGTCGGCGAGCAGTACTTC. It codes for CASSRIGTGVGEQYF.

Regarding this clonotype: This is likely a read error, given that the CDR3 carries no conserved phenylalanine or tryptophan at its end. The V call is TRBV9, the J call TRBJ2-1; TRBD2 matches 7 bases. CDR1 is SGDLS and CDR2 is YYNGEE in the germline V gene. After removal of 4 bases from V and 3 bases from J, the junction contained 7 bases not matched to a gene. CDR3 length: 15 residues. CDR3 sequence reads: CASSPGGRVYNEQFL. CDR3 in DNA: TGTGCCAGCAGCCCCGGCGGGAGAGTCTACAATGAGCAGTTCCTC.

The chain uses TRBV11-1 and TRBJ2-1, with 10 nucleotides matching TRBD1. This CDR3 is built from 14 residues. CDR1 is SGHAT, CDR2 FQDESV, per germline (reference sequence). V lost 4 bases, J lost 6 bases, and 3 bases stayed unmatched. CDR3 nucleotide sequence: TGTGCCAGCAGCTGGGGGACAGGGGTCAATGAGCAGTTCTTC. Translation: CASSWGTGVNEQFF.

The chain couples TRBV15 to TRBJ2-7; D gene unclear. The CDR3 totals 15 residues. Trimming removed 5 bases at V and 2 bases at J, with 16 bases between. From germline, CDR1 is LNHNV and CDR2 YYDKDF (reference sequence). For the CDR3, the DNA is TGTGCCACCAGCCTAGGGAAGGGTAGCACCTACGAGCAGTACTTC. The encoded protein is CATSLGKGSTYEQYF.

This clonotype has only one observation. This sequence joins TRBV15 and TRBJ2-1; 7 nucleotides match TRBD2. The germline CDR1 and CDR2 sequences are LNHNV and YYDKDF (reference sequence). The V and J ends lost 2 bases and 6 bases, in that order; junction bases with no gene match: 1. The CDR3 contains 13 residues. CDR3 bases: TGTGCCACCAGCAGACGGACTAGCAATGAGCAGTTCTTC. Translating gives CATSRRTSNEQFF.

This clonotype was counted ten times or more. J is TRBJ2-1 and V is TRBV12-3 or TRBV12-4, with D tentatively TRBD2 (5 bases). There are 12 residues in the CDR3. Between the trimmed V and J ends, which lost 5 bases and 12 bases, there was a span of 14 bases. Written as DNA, the CDR3 is TGTGCCAGCAGTCCTCCGACACTAGGGCAGTTCTTC. Translation: CASSPPTLGQFF.

This clonotype has a count of ten or more. CDR3 loop: CATSGQGANQPQHF. CDR3 in DNA: TGTGCCACCTCTGGACAGGGGGCTAATCAGCCCCAGCATTTT. The chain uses TRBV24-1 and TRBJ1-5, with TRBD1 identical over 11 bases. Germline V lookup: CDR1 KGHDR, CDR2 SFDVKD. V dropped 9 bases and J dropped 4; count of bases not matched to a gene: 4. The CDR3 is 14 amino acids.

V usage is TRBV15 and J usage is TRBJ2-7, with 9 bases matching TRBD1. Per germline, CDR1 LNHNV and CDR2 YYDKDF (reference sequence). J gave up 4 bases and V 3 bases, and 10 bases lay outside the gene matches. CDR3 size: 16 residues. For the CDR3, the DNA is TGTGCCACCAGCAGCCAAGGGGGGACAGGGCTGTACGAGCAGTACTTC. Amino acid sequence: CATSSQGGTGLYEQYF.

The rearrangement uses TRBV11-2 and TRBJ2-1; D not certain. V lost 1 base to trimming and J lost 6 bases, with 16 bases between them. The CDR3 is made up of 16 amino acids. CDR1 and CDR2 from the germline V gene are SGHAT and FQNNGV. In DNA form, the CDR3 reads TGTGCCAGCAGCTTAGTAGTTTCTGGTCCGGTCAATGAGCAGTTCTTC. Protein: CASSLVVSGPVNEQFF.

This clonotype has at least ten counts. This sequence joins TRBV6-1 and TRBJ1-2, with 7 nucleotides matching TRBD1. In germline, CDR1 is MNHNS, CDR2 SASEGT. The CDR3 spans 13 residues. The trim removed 10 bases at V and 4 bases at J, leaving 9 bases unmatched. CDR3: CAKQRGGSYGYTF. CDR3 coding DNA: TGTGCCAAACAACGAGGGGGCAGCTATGGCTACACCTTC.

The rearrangement links TRBV7-9 to TRBJ2-3; possibly TRBD1 for D (6 bases). The V end lost 6 bases, the J end lost 5 bases, and 9 bases lay between the germline ends. The CDR3 sequence is 12 residues long. Per the germline V gene, CDR1 is SEHNR and CDR2 is FQNEAQ (reference sequence). This chain's CDR3 is CASSRRGDTQYF. The CDR3 nucleotides are TGTGCCAGCAGTCGCAGGGGAGATACGCAGTATTTT.

This clonotype was found a few times. The rearrangement joins TRBV4-2 to TRBJ2-7; 7 bases align to TRBD2. The germline gives CDR1 LGHNA, CDR2 YNFKEQ. The V and J ends lost 1 base and 3 bases, in that order; junction bases with no gene match: 6. CDR3 length: 15 amino acids. This CDR3 is CASSQGGGGGYEQYF. The CDR3 DNA follows: TGTGCCAGCAGCCAAGGGGGCGGGGGAGGCTACGAGCAGTACTTC.

This clonotype occurred a few times. The rearrangement joins TRBV19 to TRBJ1-6; weak D call: TRBD1 (6 bases). The CDR3 extends over 11 amino acids. The V gene's germline CDR1 is LNHDA and CDR2 SQIVND (reference sequence). Deletions cut 11 bases from V and 9 bases from J, with 11 bases between. The CDR3 DNA reads TGTGCCGACAAGGGGGGTTCACCCCTCCACTTT. This sequence encodes CADKGGSPLHF.

For this clonotype: An end of the junction differs from the germline gene, which may be a read error. The chain has TRBV2 and TRBJ2-2; tentatively, D is TRBD2 (6 bases). The CDR3 is 10 residues long. In germline, CDR1 is SNHLY, CDR2 FYNNEI. The CDR3 region is CAVGTGGLFF. CDR3 DNA: TGTGCCGTGGGGACTGGGGGGCTGTTTTTT.

The gene calls are TRBV2 and TRBJ2-7, with D tentatively TRBD2 (6 bases). The length of the CDR3 is 14 residues. CDR1 is SNHLY and CDR2 is FYNNEI in the germline V gene. V dropped 5 bases and J dropped 5 bases, with 16 bases sitting between them. The CDR3 coding sequence is TGTGCCAGCAGTACAGACACCCCGGGAGACGAGCAGTACTTC. Protein product: CASSTDTPGDEQYF.

Of note for this clonotype: A much bigger clone sits one base away, suggesting this may be a read error. In this CDR3 the conserved last residue, phenylalanine or tryptophan, is missing, so a read error is likely. The chain uses TRBV6-1 and TRBJ2-7, with TRBD2 identical over 13 bases. The V segment lost 3 bases and the J segment 4 bases; nucleotides outside the gene matches: 0. CDR1 and CDR2 from the germline V gene are MNHNS and SASEGT. CDR3 length equals 14 residues. The CDR3 DNA sequence: TGTGCCAGCAGTGAGGGACTAGCGGGATACGAGCAGTACTCC. Its translation is CASSEGLAGYEQYS.

In the case of this clonotype: A read error may be the cause here, since a much bigger clone is one base away. The V and J genes are TRBV9 and TRBJ1-1, with D unclear. The CDR3 is made up of 15 amino acids. Germline lookup yields CDR1 SGDLS and CDR2 YYNGEE. The CDR3 bases are TGTGCCGGCAGCCCCCCGGTGGGAATGAACACTGAAGCTTTCTTT. Protein sequence: CAGSPPVGMNTEAFF.